The rows below give T cell receptor beta chains drawn from one sample of a study of blood T cell repertoires in COVID-19. Measured with immunoSEQ multiplex PCR; TCRdb has only the in-frame clones, and not every one. The sample includes about 250,000 clones, 70% to 90% seen only once; the top ten take approximately 1.6%. The sequenced sample was PBMCs or T cells enriched from blood (not recorded which). The receptor source for this set is a man between 35 and 55 years old who had recovered from COVID-19. CDR3s include the opening cysteine and the closing phenylalanine or tryptophan. Size is stated for part of the rows, as once, few or many counts, or as a class when the clone is expanded.

TRBV9	.	TRBJ1-1	CASSSPEGGTEAFF
TRBV6-1	many	TRBJ2-7	CASSERRDEQYF
TRBV18	.	TRBJ2-1	CASSRNTGGGLPSYNEQFF
TRBV5-4	.	TRBJ1-1	CASSLGQQTGNTEAFF
TRBV19	.	TRBJ2-1	CASSTSQGVPVNEQFF
TRBV19	.	TRBJ1-4	CASKGGEKLFF
TRBV7-2	.	TRBJ1-4	CASSLSYLGASEKLFF
TRBV28	once	TRBJ1-5	CASSLTPPAGFQHF
TRBV9	.	TRBJ2-2	CASSPRGDGELFF
TRBV5-1	.	TRBJ1-1	CASSLASGMNTEAFF
TRBV4-3	.	TRBJ1-5	CASSQEGAGQPQHF
TRBV7-8	.	TRBJ1-3	CASSLRQGLGGNTIYF
TRBV6-5	few	TRBJ1-1	CASSSDWGDTEAFF
TRBV23-1	.	TRBJ2-1	CASSQSSGSINEQFF
TRBV27	.	TRBJ2-7	CASSSPENYEQYF
TRBV12-3/TRBV12-4	.	TRBJ1-1	CASRRTGNTEAFF
TRBV7-2	.	TRBJ2-7	CASTGLDYEQYF
TRBV7-3	.	TRBJ1-5	CASSQGANQPQHF
TRBV3-1/TRBV3-2	.	TRBJ2-6	CASSPQGQGVFLTGANVLTF
TRBV25-1	.	TRBJ1-1	CASKDREGMNTEAFF
TRBV5-6	few	TRBJ1-2	CASSLGQASGYTF
TRBV27	once	TRBJ1-6	CASSGWDRVTYNSPLHF
TRBV10-3	once	TRBJ2-5	CAIRGTETQYF
TRBV6-5	.	TRBJ2-3	CASSSPGGSRDTQYF
TRBV27	.	TRBJ2-7	CASSLRGLGYEQYF
TRBV19	.	TRBJ2-2	CASSIVAGGFHTGELFF
TRBV7-8	.	TRBJ2-7	CASSLIRRDYEQYF
TRBV7-7	.	TRBJ2-5	CASATAGQETQYF
TRBV19	.	TRBJ1-4	CATQRGAPNEKLFF
TRBV28	.	TRBJ1-5	CASSDRGYNQPQHF
TRBV6-5	.	TRBJ1-1	CASSPTDRAPEAFF
TRBV6-5	.	TRBJ2-7	CASNAGWDTSYEQYF
TRBV9	.	TRBJ2-7	CASSPTSGTYEQYF
TRBV19	.	TRBJ2-6	CASSIQATAGANVLTF
TRBV7-2	.	TRBJ2-2	CASSLQGELAGELFF
TRBV9	once	TRBJ1-1	CASSVVGQITNTEAFF
TRBV29-1	.	TRBJ1-4	CSAGTGDEKLFF
TRBV30	once	TRBJ1-3	CAWSVVGGNTIYF
TRBV6-6	.	TRBJ2-3	CASSSSQGFATDTQYF
TRBV18	.	TRBJ2-7	CASSPPGQPYEQYF
TRBV9	.	TRBJ1-1	CASSVRMRDTEAFF